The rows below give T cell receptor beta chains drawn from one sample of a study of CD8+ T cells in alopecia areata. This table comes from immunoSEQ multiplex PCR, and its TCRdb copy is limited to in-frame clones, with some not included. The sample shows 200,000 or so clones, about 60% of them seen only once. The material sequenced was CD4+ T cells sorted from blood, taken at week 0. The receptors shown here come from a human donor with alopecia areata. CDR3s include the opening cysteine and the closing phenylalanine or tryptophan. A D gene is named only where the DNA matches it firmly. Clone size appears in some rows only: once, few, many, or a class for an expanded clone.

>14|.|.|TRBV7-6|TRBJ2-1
CASSFNRVGNEQFF
TGTGCCAGCAGCTTCAACAGGGTCGGCAATGAGCAGTTCTTC
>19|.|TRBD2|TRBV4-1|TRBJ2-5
CASSQDRASGRARGETQYF
TGCGCCAGCAGCCAAGATCGGGCTAGCGGGAGGGCCAGGGGAGAGACCCAGTACTTC
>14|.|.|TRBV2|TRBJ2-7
CASSEQGEAYEQYF
TGTGCCAGCAGTGAGCAGGGCGAGGCCTACGAGCAGTACTTC
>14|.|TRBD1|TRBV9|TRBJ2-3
CASSPRQGVDTQYF
TGTGCCAGCAGCCCCAGACAGGGGGTAGATACGCAGTATTTT
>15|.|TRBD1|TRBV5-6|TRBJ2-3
CASSSAGTGGDTQYF
TGTGCCAGCAGCTCTGCCGGGACAGGAGGGGATACGCAGTATTTT
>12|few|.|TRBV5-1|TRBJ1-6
CASSLVDSPLHF
TGCGCCAGCAGCTTGGTCGACTCACCCCTCCACTTT
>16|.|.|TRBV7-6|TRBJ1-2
CASSLLEAKGGYGYTF
TGTGCCAGCAGCTTATTGGAGGCCAAGGGAGGCTATGGCTACACCTTC
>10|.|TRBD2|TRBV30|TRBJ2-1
CAWRGDEQFF
TGTGCCTGGCGGGGGGATGAGCAGTTCTTC
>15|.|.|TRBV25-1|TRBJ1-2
CASRTKGPRSYGYTF
TGTGCCAGCAGAACTAAGGGCCCACGGTCTTATGGCTACACCTTC
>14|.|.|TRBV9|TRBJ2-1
CASSVSGSYNEQFF
TGTGCCAGCAGCGTTAGCGGCTCCTACAATGAGCAGTTCTTC
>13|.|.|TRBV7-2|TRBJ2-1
CASSPYLYNEQFF
TGTGCCAGCAGCCCCTACTTGTACAATGAGCAGTTCTTC
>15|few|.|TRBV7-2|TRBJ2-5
CASSSYSEYQETQYF
TGTGCCAGCAGCTCGTACTCAGAGTACCAAGAGACCCAGTACTTC
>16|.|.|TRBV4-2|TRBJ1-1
CASSQDRHSSDTEAFF
TGTGCCAGCAGCCAAGACAGGCACAGCTCCGACACTGAAGCTTTCTTT
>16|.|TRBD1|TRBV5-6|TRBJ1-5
CASSLNRGYGNQPQHF
TGTGCCAGCAGCTTGAACAGGGGATATGGCAATCAGCCCCAGCATTTT
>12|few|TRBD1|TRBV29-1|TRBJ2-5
CSAKTGEETQYF
TGCAGCGCTAAGACAGGGGAAGAGACCCAGTACTTC
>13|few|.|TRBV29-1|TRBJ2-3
CSVAGRVTDTQYF
TGCAGCGTGGCGGGGCGGGTCACAGATACGCAGTATTTT
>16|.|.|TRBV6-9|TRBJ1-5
CASSYLGRGSNQPQHF
TGTGCCAGCAGTTATTTAGGCAGGGGAAGCAATCAGCCCCAGCATTTT
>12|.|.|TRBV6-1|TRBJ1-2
CASSERLYGYTF
TGTGCCAGCAGCGAAAGGCTCTATGGCTACACCTTC
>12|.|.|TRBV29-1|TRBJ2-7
CSVAATSREQYF
TGCAGCGTTGCAGCGACTAGTCGCGAGCAGTACTTC
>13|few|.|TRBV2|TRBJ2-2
CASGRGDVGELFF
TGTGCCAGCGGGCGGGGAGATGTCGGGGAGCTGTTTTTT
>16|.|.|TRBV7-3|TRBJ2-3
CASSPGARAPTDTQYF
TGTGCCAGCAGCCCTGGGGCCAGGGCGCCCACAGATACGCAGTATTTT
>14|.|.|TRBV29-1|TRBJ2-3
CSVEAGEGTDTQYF
TGCAGCGTTGAAGCCGGGGAGGGCACAGATACGCAGTATTTT
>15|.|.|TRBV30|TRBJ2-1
CAWSVRGSPYNEQFF
TGTGCCTGGAGTGTCAGGGGCAGCCCCTACAATGAGCAGTTCTTC
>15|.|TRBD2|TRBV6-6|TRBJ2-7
CASSLQTSGSYEQYF
TGTGCCAGCAGTCTCCAGACTAGCGGGTCCTACGAGCAGTACTTC
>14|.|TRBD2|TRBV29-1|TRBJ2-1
CSVGRTSGVNEQFF
TGCAGCGTCGGACGGACTAGCGGGGTGAATGAGCAGTTCTTC
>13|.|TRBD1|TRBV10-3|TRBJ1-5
CAIRQGDNQPQHF
TGTGCCATCAGGCAGGGGGACAATCAGCCCCAGCATTTT